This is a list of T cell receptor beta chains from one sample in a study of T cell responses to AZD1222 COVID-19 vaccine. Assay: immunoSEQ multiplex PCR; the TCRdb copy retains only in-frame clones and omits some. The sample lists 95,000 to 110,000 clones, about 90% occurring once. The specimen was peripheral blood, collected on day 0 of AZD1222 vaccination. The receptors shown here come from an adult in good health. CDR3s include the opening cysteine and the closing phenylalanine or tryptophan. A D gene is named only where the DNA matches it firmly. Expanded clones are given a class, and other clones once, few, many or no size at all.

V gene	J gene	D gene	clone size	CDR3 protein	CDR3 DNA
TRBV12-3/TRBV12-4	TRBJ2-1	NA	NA	CASVGLGGRKFF	TGTGCCAGCGTGGGTCTGGGGGGCCGAAAATTCTTC
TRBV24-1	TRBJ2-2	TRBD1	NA	CATRGQQNTGELFF	TGTGCCACTAGGGGACAGCAGAACACCGGGGAGCTGTTTTTT
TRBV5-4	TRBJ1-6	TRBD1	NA	CASSLGTGASPLHF	TGTGCCAGCAGCTTGGGTACAGGGGCTTCACCCCTCCACTTT
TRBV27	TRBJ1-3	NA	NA	CASSPTAYGNTIYF	TGTGCCAGCAGTCCTACCGCCTATGGAAACACCATATATTTT
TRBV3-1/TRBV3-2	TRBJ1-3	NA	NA	CASSPEGLAGNTIYF	TGTGCCAGCAGCCCGGAGGGGCTCGCTGGAAACACCATATATTTT
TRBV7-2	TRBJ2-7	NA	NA	CASPPGGLYEQYF	TGTGCCAGCCCCCCGGGGGGCCTCTACGAGCAGTACTTC
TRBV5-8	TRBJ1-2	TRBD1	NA	CASSFGDRPNYGYTF	TGTGCCAGCAGCTTCGGGGACAGACCTAACTATGGCTACACCTTC
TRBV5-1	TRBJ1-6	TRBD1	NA	CASSLGDRISPLHF	TGCGCCAGCAGCTTGGGGGACAGGATTTCACCCCTCCACTTT
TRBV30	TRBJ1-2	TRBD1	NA	CAWSEGDRGQGGYTF	TGTGCCTGGAGTGAGGGGGACAGGGGGCAGGGTGGCTACACCTTC
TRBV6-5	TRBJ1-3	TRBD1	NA	CASKGADLENTIYF	TGTGCCAGCAAGGGGGCGGACCTGGAAAACACCATATATTTT
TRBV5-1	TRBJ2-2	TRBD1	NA	CASHRRDRVSGELFF	TGCGCCAGCCACCGCCGGGACAGGGTGTCCGGGGAGCTGTTTTTT
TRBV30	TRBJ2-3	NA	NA	CAWGEADTQYF	TGTGCCTGGGGGGAGGCAGATACGCAGTATTTT
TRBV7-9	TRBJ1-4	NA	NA	CASSLVAGLEEKLFF	TGTGCCAGCAGCTTAGTCGCGGGGTTGGAGGAAAAACTGTTTTTT
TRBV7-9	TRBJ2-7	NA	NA	CASSSVESSYEQYF	TGTGCCAGCAGCTCGGTTGAGTCCTCCTACGAGCAGTACTTC
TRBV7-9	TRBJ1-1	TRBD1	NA	CASRPRGQGADYTEAFF	TGTGCCAGCAGACCCAGGGGACAGGGGGCTGATTACACTGAAGCTTTCTTT
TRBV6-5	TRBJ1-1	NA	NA	CATIWTPGAFF	TGTGCCACCATTTGGACCCCCGGAGCTTTCTTT
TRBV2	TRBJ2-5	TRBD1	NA	CASSEQGAETQYF	TGTGCCAGCAGTGAACAGGGGGCAGAGACCCAGTACTTC
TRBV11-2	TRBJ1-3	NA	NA	CASSATKGSGNTIYF	TGTGCCAGCAGCGCAACAAAGGGGTCTGGAAACACCATATATTTT
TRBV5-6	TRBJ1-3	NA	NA	CASSRPRWASSGNTIYF	TGTGCCAGCAGCCGCCCCCGGTGGGCCAGCTCTGGAAACACCATATATTTT
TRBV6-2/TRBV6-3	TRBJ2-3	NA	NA	CASSYIRGATDTQYF	TGTGCCAGCAGTTACATCCGGGGGGCAACAGATACGCAGTATTTT
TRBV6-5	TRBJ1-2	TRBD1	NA	CASSQGGNYGYTF	TGTGCCAGCAGCCAGGGGGGAAACTATGGCTACACCTTC
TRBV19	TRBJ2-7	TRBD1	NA	CASSLRTGVRAYEQYF	TGTGCCAGTAGCCTCAGGACAGGGGTCCGCGCCTACGAGCAGTACTTC
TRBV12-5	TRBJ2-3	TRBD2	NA	CASVHSGGARAQYF	TGTGCTAGTGTTCATAGCGGGGGGGCGAGGGCGCAGTATTTT
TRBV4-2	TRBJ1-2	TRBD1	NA	CASSQRAGTGNNYGYTF	TGTGCCAGCAGCCAGAGGGCCGGGACAGGGAATAACTATGGCTACACCTTC
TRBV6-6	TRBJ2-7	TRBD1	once	CASRRGGQGFDEQYF	TGTGCCAGCAGAAGGGGGGGACAGGGCTTCGACGAGCAGTACTTC
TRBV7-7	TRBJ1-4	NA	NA	CASSSGFATNEKLFF	TGTGCCAGCAGCTCTGGGTTTGCAACTAATGAAAAACTGTTTTTT
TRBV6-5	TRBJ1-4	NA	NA	CASSPRTPTPEKLFF	TGTGCCAGCAGTCCAAGAACCCCGACACCTGAAAAACTGTTTTTT
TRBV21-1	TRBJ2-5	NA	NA	CARKNRGNETQYF	TGTGCCAGAAAGAACAGGGGTAACGAGACCCAGTACTTC
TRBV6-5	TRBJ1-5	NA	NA	CASSYGSDQPQHF	TGTGCCAGCAGTTACGGCAGTGATCAGCCCCAGCATTTT
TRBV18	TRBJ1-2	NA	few	CASSADGAKFDGYTF	TGTGCCAGCTCAGCCGACGGGGCCAAATTTGATGGCTACACCTTC
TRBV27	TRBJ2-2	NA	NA	CASSFLGGELFF	TGTGCCAGCAGTTTTTTAGGAGGGGAGCTGTTTTTT
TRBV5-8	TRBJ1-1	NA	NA	CASSLIRGTEAFF	TGTGCCAGCAGCTTAATCAGGGGCACTGAAGCTTTCTTT
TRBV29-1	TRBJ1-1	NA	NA	CSVEGVRQDHLGNTEAFF	TGCAGCGTTGAAGGTGTTCGACAGGACCACCTAGGGAACACTGAAGCTTTCTTT
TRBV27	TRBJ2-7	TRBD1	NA	CASSETGNPFYEQYF	TGTGCCAGCAGTGAGACAGGGAACCCTTTTTACGAGCAGTACTTC
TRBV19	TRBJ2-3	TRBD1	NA	CASSSGQGVPDTQYF	TGTGCCAGTAGTAGTGGACAGGGGGTTCCAGATACGCAGTATTTT
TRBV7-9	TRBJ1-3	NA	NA	CASNPQGLSGNTIYF	TGTGCCAGCAACCCACAGGGCCTCTCTGGAAACACCATATATTTT
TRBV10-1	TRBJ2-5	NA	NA	CASSRDLVGETQYF	TGCGCCAGCAGCCGGGACCTTGTTGGAGAGACCCAGTACTTC
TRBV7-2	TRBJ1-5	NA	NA	CASSFTGGSNQPQHF	TGTGCCAGCAGCTTCACTGGGGGGAGCAATCAGCCCCAGCATTTT
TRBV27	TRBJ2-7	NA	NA	CASSFGQRLAYEQYF	TGTGCCAGCAGTTTTGGACAGCGCCTAGCCTACGAGCAGTACTTC
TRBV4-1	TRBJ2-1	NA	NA	CASSHYNEQFF	TGCGCCAGCAGCCATTACAATGAGCAGTTCTTC
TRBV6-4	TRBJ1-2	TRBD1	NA	CASSPTLNMDREVYGYTF	TGTGCCAGCAGCCCCACTCTTAATATGGACAGGGAAGTATATGGCTACACCTTC
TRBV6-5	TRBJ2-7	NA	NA	CASTQPGPTYEQYF	TGTGCCAGCACCCAGCCGGGACCGACCTACGAGCAGTACTTC
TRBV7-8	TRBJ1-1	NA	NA	CASSRAGNTEAFF	TGTGCCAGCAGCCGTGCGGGGAACACTGAAGCTTTCTTT
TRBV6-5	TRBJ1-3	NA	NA	CASYQTDSGNTIYF	TGTGCCAGCTATCAGACAGACTCTGGAAACACCATATATTTT
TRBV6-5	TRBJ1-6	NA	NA	CASSRTAAGSPLHF	TGTGCCAGCAGTAGGACAGCCGCGGGTTCACCCCTCCACTTT
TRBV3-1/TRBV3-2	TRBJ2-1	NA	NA	CARPSSLNEQFF	TGTGCCAGACCCTCTTCCCTTAATGAGCAGTTCTTC
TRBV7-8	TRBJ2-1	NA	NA	CASSLAGGAPFNEQFF	TGTGCCAGCAGCTTAGCGGGGGGGGCTCCCTTTAATGAGCAGTTCTTC
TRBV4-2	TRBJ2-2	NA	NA	CASSQEGPPGELFF	TGTGCCAGCAGCCAAGAAGGTCCCCCCGGGGAGCTGTTTTTT
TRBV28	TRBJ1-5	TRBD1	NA	CASTGGDQPQHF	TGTGCCAGCACAGGGGGCGATCAGCCCCAGCATTTT
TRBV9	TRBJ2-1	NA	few	CASSVEWGEQFF	TGTGCCAGCAGCGTAGAATGGGGAGAGCAGTTCTTC
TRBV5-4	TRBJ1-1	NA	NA	CASNSLGGSTEAFF	TGTGCCAGCAACTCATTAGGGGGGAGCACTGAAGCTTTCTTT
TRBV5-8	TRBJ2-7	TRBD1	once	CASSLAEGQGYEQYF	TGTGCCAGCAGCTTGGCGGAAGGACAGGGCTACGAGCAGTACTTC
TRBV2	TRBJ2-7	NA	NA	CASSAGSLSYEQYF	TGTGCCAGCAGCGCAGGATCCCTCTCCTACGAGCAGTACTTC
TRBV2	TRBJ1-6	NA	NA	CASSGRDTSSPLHF	TGTGCCAGCAGCGGGCGAGACACATCCTCACCCCTCCACTTT
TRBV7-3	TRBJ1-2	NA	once	CASSLGTNYGYTF	TGTGCCAGCAGCTTAGGGACTAACTATGGCTACACCTTC
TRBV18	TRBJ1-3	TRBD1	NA	CASSPGQGGSDTIYF	TGTGCCAGCTCACCGGGACAGGGTGGGTCCGACACCATATATTTT
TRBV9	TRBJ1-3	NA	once	CARRPDRSGNTIYF	TGTGCCCGAAGACCGGACCGCTCTGGAAACACCATATATTTT